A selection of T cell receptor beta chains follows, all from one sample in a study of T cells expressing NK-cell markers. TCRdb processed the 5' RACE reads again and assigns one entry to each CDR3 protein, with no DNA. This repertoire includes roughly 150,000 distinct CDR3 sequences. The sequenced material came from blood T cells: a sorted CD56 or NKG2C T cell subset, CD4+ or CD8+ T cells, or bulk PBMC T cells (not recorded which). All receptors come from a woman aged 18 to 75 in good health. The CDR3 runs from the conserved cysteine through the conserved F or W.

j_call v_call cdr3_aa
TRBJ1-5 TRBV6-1 CASSRLDSANQPQHF
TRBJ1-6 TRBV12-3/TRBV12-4 CASSFGALGAPLHF
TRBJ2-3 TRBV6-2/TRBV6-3 CASGGYSTDTQYF
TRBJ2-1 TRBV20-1 CSARGTTYNEQFF
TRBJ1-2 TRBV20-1 CSAITGGARPYGYTF
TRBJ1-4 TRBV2 CARLDRAGEKLFF
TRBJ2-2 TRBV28 CASSPLAGGPPNTGELFF
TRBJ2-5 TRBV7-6 CASSNQLIWTGGWAETQYF
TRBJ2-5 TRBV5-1 CASSLDGQIQETQYF
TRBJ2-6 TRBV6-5 CASSYQGRVTF
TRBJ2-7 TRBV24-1 CATSDLGHLGDEQYF
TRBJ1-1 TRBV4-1 CASSQGAGTGDYGRAEAFF
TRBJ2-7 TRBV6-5 CASSYSTRLGEQYF
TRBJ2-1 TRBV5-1 CASSLRWRIINEQFF
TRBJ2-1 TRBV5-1 CASSLGGNPSYNEQFF
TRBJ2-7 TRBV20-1 CSARPVRTNSYEQYF
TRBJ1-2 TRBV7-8 CASSSGQGGYGYTF
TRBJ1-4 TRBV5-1 CASSQTSQGPGEKLFF
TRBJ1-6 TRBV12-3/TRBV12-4 CASSPDRSPRPLHF
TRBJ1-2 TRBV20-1 CSVRGGYGYTF
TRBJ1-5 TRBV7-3 CASSRGGEEPQHF
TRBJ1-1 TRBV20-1 CSASFRGYTEAFF
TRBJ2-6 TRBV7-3 CASSSLAAGANVLTF
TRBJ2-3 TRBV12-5 CASGPPQGFMDTQYF
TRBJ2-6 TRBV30 CAWSTGTSGANVLTF
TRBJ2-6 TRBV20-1 CSATPGASGGSGANVLTF
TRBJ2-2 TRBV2 CASSVYRPGVNTGELFF
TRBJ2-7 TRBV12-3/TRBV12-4 CASSSLPLSYEQYF
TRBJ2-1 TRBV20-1 CSASQSSYSYNEQFF
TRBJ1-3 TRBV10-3 CAISRTGPGNTIYF
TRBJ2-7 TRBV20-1 CSARGASETYEQYF
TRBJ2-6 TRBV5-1 CASSWDLGSGANVLTF
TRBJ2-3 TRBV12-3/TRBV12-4 CASSLIGGVGDTQYF
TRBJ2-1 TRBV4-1 CASSQDRGDHSYNEQFF
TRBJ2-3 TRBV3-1 CASSLSWRETGTDTQYF
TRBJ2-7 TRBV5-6 CASSLRRVGEQYF
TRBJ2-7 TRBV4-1 CASSQNQGSTYEQYF
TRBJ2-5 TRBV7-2 CASGGSRKETQYF
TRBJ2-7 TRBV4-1 CASSQLGLTLREQYF
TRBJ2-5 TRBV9 CASSARTGAETQYF
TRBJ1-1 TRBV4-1 CASSPYRDIRRVNTEAFF
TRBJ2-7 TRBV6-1 CASSTRGMTHKQYF
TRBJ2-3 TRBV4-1 CASSQSGLGRDTQYF
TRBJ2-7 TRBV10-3 CAISESLNGVVAYF